Sequencing of this TCR beta chain was carried out in a study of blood T cell repertoires in COVID-19. As processed by the authors: How many nucleated cells were present was estimated from reference gene primer amplification. Sequencing was performed with immunoSEQ multiplex PCR; in TCRdb, only in-frame clones are kept and a portion is missing. Clone size and the V and J calls come from that table; the DNA yielded D and trimming. The table lists tens of thousands of clones, more than 80% of them singletons. The TCR sequence derives from an elderly man with acute or convalescent COVID-19. The sequenced material came from peripheral blood.

The chain's CDR3 is CASSPEMDSQETQYF. The CDR3 nucleotides are TGTGCCAGCTCACCGGAAATGGACAGCCAAGAGACCCAGTACTTC. V usage is TRBV18 and J usage is TRBJ2-5; D might be TRBD1 (6 bases). The CDR3 runs 15 residues. CDR1 is KGHSH and CDR2 is LQKENI in the germline V gene. V lost 3 bases and J lost 1, with 12 bases in between.